This entry concerns a single T cell receptor (beta chain). Its specificity is unknown. The data stem from a study of glioma-infiltrating T cells after dendritic cell vaccination. Here immunoSEQ multiplex PCR was the method, and the copy in TCRdb shows in-frame clones only, minus some. This table holds about 91,000 clones, approximately 80% found once. Regarding time point: after dendritic cell vaccination, including at tumor progression/relapse. The study, taken as a whole, reports: Patients with more pretreatment TILs had longer time to progression and survival. The cohort had few patients with full blood and tumor sets.

Between the trimmed V and J ends, which lost 8 bases and 2 bases, there was a span of 17 bases. Germline CDR1 reads SGHRS; CDR2 reads YFSETQ. The CDR3 contains 15 residues. The rearrangement links TRBV5-1 to TRBJ1-3; maybe TRBD1 (6 bases). The TCR sequence derives from a human donor with glioblastoma. The specimen comprised blood, sampled after dendritic cell vaccination. The CDR3 sequence: CASRSAGVPGNTIYF. CDR3 coding DNA: TGCGCCAGTCGAAGTGCAGGGGTCCCTGGAAACACCATATATTTT. Complete variable domain (other parts from reference TRBV5-1 and TRBJ1-3): KAGVTQTPRYLIKTRGQQVTLSCSPISGHRSVSWYQQTPGQGLQFLFEYFSETQRNKGNFPGRFSGRQFSNSRSEMNVSTLELGDSALYLCASRSAGVPGNTIYFGEGSWLTVV.